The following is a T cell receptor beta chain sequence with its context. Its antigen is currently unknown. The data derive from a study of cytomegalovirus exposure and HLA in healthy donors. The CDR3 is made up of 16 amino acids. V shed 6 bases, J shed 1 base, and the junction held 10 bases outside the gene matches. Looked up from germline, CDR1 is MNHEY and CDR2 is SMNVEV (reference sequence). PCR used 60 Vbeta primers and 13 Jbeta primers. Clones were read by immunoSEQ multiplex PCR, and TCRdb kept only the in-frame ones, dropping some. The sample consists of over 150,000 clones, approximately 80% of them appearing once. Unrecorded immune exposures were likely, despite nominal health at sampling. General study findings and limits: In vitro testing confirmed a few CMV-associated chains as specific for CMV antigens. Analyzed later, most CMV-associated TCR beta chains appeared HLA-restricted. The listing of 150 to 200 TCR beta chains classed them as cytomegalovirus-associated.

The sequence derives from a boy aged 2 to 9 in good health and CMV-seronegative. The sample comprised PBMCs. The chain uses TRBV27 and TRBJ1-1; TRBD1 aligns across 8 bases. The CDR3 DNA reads TGTGCCAGCAGCCGACGGACAGGGAGAACGAACACTGAAGCTTTCTTT. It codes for CASSRRTGRTNTEAFF.